One sample yielded the 19 T cell receptor beta chains listed below, sequenced in a study of T cells in Graves' hyperthyroidism and ophthalmopathy. RNA transcripts gave rise to amplified TCR beta CDR3 regions. An initial round of RT-PCR targeting the TCR CDR3 relied on the HTBI primer set. TCRdb redid the calling of the multiplex PCR reads with MiXCR, one entry per CDR3 protein. Of 750,000 to 950,000 distinct CDR3 sequences detected, roughly 37% appear once; the ten largest clones hold 8% to 9%. The sample was blood. The source is a man younger than 35 with Graves' hyperthyroidism.

The chain couples TRBV7-3 to TRBJ2-7; no reliable D call. Germline V CDR1 and CDR2: SGHTA, FQGTGA. CDR3 length equals 14 residues. The V gene lost 5 bases and the J gene lost 2 bases, with 13 bases spanning the gap. The CDR3 loop reads CASSQDMPPYEQYF. The CDR3 nucleotides are TGTGCCAGCAGCCAAGATATGCCACCCTACGAGCAGTACTTC. Full variable domain (remainder filled in from reference TRBV7-3 and TRBJ2-7): GAGVSQTPSNKVTEKGKYVELRCDPISGHTALYWYRQSLGQGPEFLIYFQGTGAADDSGLPNDRFFAVRPEGSVSTLKIQRTERGDSAVYLCASSQDMPPYEQYFGPGTRLTVT.

The chain couples TRBV12-3 or TRBV12-4 to TRBJ1-5; the match to TRBD1 covers 8 bases. The length of the CDR3 is 15 residues. V dropped 3 bases and J dropped 9; count of bases not matched to a gene: 10. DNA for the CDR3: TGTGCCAGCAGTTTCAGGACAGGGAGCCTTTGGCCCCAGCATTTT. This codes for CASSFRTGSLWPQHF.

This clonotype was seen many times. The J gene is TRBJ1-5, the V gene TRBV15; 7 bases fit TRBD1. Trimming cost V 4 bases and J 5 bases; bases outside gene matches: 8. This CDR3 spans 15 amino acids. CDR1 is LNHNV and CDR2 is YYDKDF in the germline V gene (reference sequence). The CDR3 coding sequence is TGTGCCACCAGCATTATACAGGGGTTCCATCAGCCCCAGCATTTT. Residues: CATSIIQGFHQPQHF.

The chain recombines TRBV29-1 with TRBJ2-5; D may be TRBD1 or TRBD2 (7 bases each). Germline V gene sequence: CDR1 SQVTM, CDR2 ANQGSEA. The CDR3 has 14 residues. V shed 6 bases and J shed 1 base, with 15 bases lying between them. The DNA for the CDR3 is TGCAGCGTGCGGGACAGCGGGACCCAAGAGACCCAGTACTTC. Protein sequence: CSVRDSGTQETQYF.

In this sample, this clonotype turned up many times. The rearrangement joins TRBV25-1 to TRBJ2-7, with TRBD1 matching 9 bases. V shed 2 bases, J shed 2 bases, and the junction held 4 bases outside the gene matches. CDR3 length: 15 amino acids. Germline V gives CDR1 MGHDK, CDR2 SYGVNS. The CDR3: CASSEPGDRAYEQYF. The CDR3 bases are TGTGCCAGCAGTGAACCCGGGGACAGGGCCTACGAGCAGTACTTC.

A single count supports this clonotype. The chain carries TRBV7-9 and TRBJ2-5; D gene uncertain. CDR3 length equals 16 residues. V was clipped by 6 bases and J by 3 bases, with 20 bases between them. The germline V gene has CDR1 SEHNR and CDR2 FQNEAQ (reference sequence). The chain's CDR3 is CASSSRSGEDEETQYF. CDR3 in DNA: TGTGCCAGCAGTTCCAGGAGTGGTGAGGACGAAGAGACCCAGTACTTC.

This chain uses TRBV2 with TRBJ1-4; D possibly corresponds to TRBD1 (5 bases). Per germline, CDR1 SNHLY and CDR2 FYNNEI. V shed 8 bases and J shed 2 bases, with 12 bases lying between them. This CDR3 region has 14 residues. The DNA for the CDR3 is TGTGCCAGCCTCGGGGGGAGGACTAATGAAAAACTGTTTTTT. Its translation: CASLGGRTNEKLFF.

This clonotype was counted ten times or more. This chain connects TRBV10-3 to TRBJ2-7, with 11 nucleotides matching TRBD1. Germline lookup yields CDR1 ENHRY and CDR2 SYGVKD. This CDR3 has 13 amino acids. After removal of 3 bases from V and 6 bases from J, the junction contained 1 base not matched to a gene. CDR3 sequence reads: CAISDGTGGEQYF. In DNA, the CDR3 is TGTGCCATCAGTGACGGGACAGGGGGCGAGCAGTACTTC.

The chain recombines TRBV7-8 with TRBJ2-7; TRBD2 might be the D (6 bases). The V end was cut by 1 base, the J end by 0 bases, with 16 bases between. The CDR3 contains 17 residues. Germline loops: CDR1 SGHVS, CDR2 FQNEAQ. CDR3 loop: CASSLGGGERISYEQYF. In nucleotides, the CDR3 is TGTGCCAGCAGCTTAGGCGGCGGGGAGCGGATCTCCTACGAGCAGTACTTC.

This clonotype was picked up a small number of times. V and J are TRBV7-6 and TRBJ2-7; 7 bases match TRBD1. Germline V gene data show CDR1 as SGHVS and CDR2 as FNYEAQ. V dropped 8 bases and J dropped 7; count of bases not matched to a gene: 17. This CDR3 contains 15 residues. CDR3 sequence reads: CASGPDLQGDTEQYF. The CDR3 nucleotides read TGTGCCAGCGGTCCAGACCTTCAGGGGGATACGGAGCAGTACTTC. The whole variable domain, remainder taken from reference TRBV7-6 and TRBJ2-7, is GAGVSQSPRYKVTKRGQDVALRCDPISGHVSLYWYRQALGQGPEFLTYFNYEAQQDKSGLPNDRFSAERPEGSISTLTIQRTEQRDSAMYRCASGPDLQGDTEQYFGPGTRLTVT.

The sample holds many counts of this clonotype. V usage is TRBV25-1 and J usage is TRBJ2-7; D ambiguous. This CDR3 region has 13 residues. V gave up 1 base and J gave up 3 bases, with 7 bases separating them. Germline lookup yields CDR1 MGHDK and CDR2 SYGVNS. CDR3 sequence reads: CASSESPSYEQYF. The DNA of the CDR3 is TGTGCCAGCAGTGAATCGCCTAGCTACGAGCAGTACTTC.

The CDR3, as DNA: TGTGCCAGCAGGCCCAGGGGGCCCGGAAACACCATATATTTT. Translating it yields CASRPRGPGNTIYF. The V call is TRBV7-9, the J call TRBJ1-3; 8 nucleotides align to TRBD1. V lost 6 bases and J lost 4; bases outside the gene matches: 5. Per the germline V gene, CDR1 is SEHNR and CDR2 is FQNEAQ (reference sequence). The CDR3 contains 14 residues.

Only a few counts were recorded for this clonotype. V usage is TRBV7-9 and J usage is TRBJ2-7; weak D call: TRBD1 (6 bases). V lost 5 bases to trimming and J lost 5 bases, with 13 bases between them. CDR1 is SEHNR, CDR2 FQNEAQ, per germline (reference sequence). The CDR3 runs 13 residues. In nucleotides, the CDR3 is TGTGCCAGCAGCCTACAGGGTTCCCACGAGCAGTACTTC. This codes for CASSLQGSHEQYF.

This clonotype was picked up a small number of times. The chain has TRBV12-3 or TRBV12-4 and TRBJ1-6, with D tentatively TRBD1 (5 bases). Trimming removed 5 bases from V and 6 bases from J, with 14 bases in between. This CDR3 is built from 15 residues. This CDR3 is CASSPHRGINSPLHF. The CDR3 region has the DNA TGTGCCAGCAGTCCCCACCGGGGCATTAATTCACCCCTCCACTTT.

This clonotype was counted between two and nine times. The V gene is TRBV4-2, the J gene TRBJ2-5; possibly TRBD2 for D (6 bases). Per germline, CDR1 LGHNA and CDR2 YNFKEQ. CDR3 length: 13 amino acids. V lost 4 bases and J lost 3, with 9 bases in between. CDR3 DNA sequence: TGTGCCAGCAGCCCTAGCGTAGAAGAGACCCAGTACTTC. Encoded protein: CASSPSVEETQYF.

This clonotype appeared many times. The CDR3 spells CASGAEAFF. As DNA, the CDR3 is TGTGCCAGCGGCGCTGAAGCTTTCTTT. This rearrangement joins TRBV13 to TRBJ1-1, with D hard to call. Looked up from germline, CDR1 is PRHDT and CDR2 is FYEKMQ (reference sequence). Trimming stripped 8 bases from V and 6 bases from J, with 4 bases between. CDR3 length: 9 residues.

Note on this clonotype: A read error is possible here, since a much larger clone lies one base away. The rearrangement uses TRBV10-3 and TRBJ1-6; possible D gene TRBD1, 5 bases. Trimming removed 6 bases at V and 3 bases at J, with 18 bases between. The germline V gene has CDR1 ENHRY and CDR2 SYGVKD. The CDR3 is 17 residues long. The CDR3 region has the DNA TGTGCCATCAGCAGGGACGGGGAGCCCAACTATAATTCACCCCTCCACTTT. The encoded protein is CAISRDGEPNYNSPLHF.

Comments on this clonotype: A clone one base away is much larger, so this may be a read error. The J gene is TRBJ2-5, the V gene TRBV7-2; TRBD2 agrees at 10 bases. V was clipped by 4 bases and J by 1 base; unmatched bases: 6. Germline V gene sequence: CDR1 SGHTA, CDR2 FQGNSA. This CDR3 has 16 amino acids. CDR3: CASSSASGSGQETQYF. As DNA, the CDR3 is TGTGCCAGCAGCTCAGCTAGCGGGAGTGGCCAAGAGACCCAGTACTTC.

At least ten counts were recorded for this clonotype. The rearrangement links TRBV10-3 to TRBJ2-5; D may match TRBD1 or TRBD2 (5 bases each). V lost 4 bases and J lost 5, with 11 bases in between. The germline CDR1 and CDR2 sequences are ENHRY and SYGVKD. CDR3 length: 13 amino acids. CDR3 nucleotide sequence: TGTGCCATCAGTGGAGGGGCAGGGGAGACCCAGTACTTC. As protein: CAISGGAGETQYF.